Each of the 6 T cell receptor beta chains below was sequenced from the same sample in a study of cytomegalovirus exposure and HLA in healthy donors. PCR primers comprised 60 Vbeta and 13 Jbeta primers. Assay: immunoSEQ multiplex PCR; the TCRdb copy retains only in-frame clones and omits some. The data hold roughly 190,000 clones, with 79% observed a single time. The specimen was PBMCs. The source of these receptors is a woman between 18 and 30 years old in good health and CMV-seronegative.

The rearrangement uses TRBV15 and TRBJ2-2; D might be TRBD1 (6 bases). The V gene's germline CDR1 is LNHNV and CDR2 YYDKDF (reference sequence). The CDR3 contains 18 residues. V dropped 1 base and J dropped 6 bases, with 21 bases sitting between them. CDR3 nucleotides: TGTGCCACCAGCAGAGTAAGGGGAACAGGGCTCTCGGCCGGGGAGCTGTTTTTT. Protein sequence: CATSRVRGTGLSAGELFF.

The chain links TRBV2 to TRBJ2-5, with TRBD2 as a possible D gene (5 bases). V shed 7 bases and J shed 0 bases, with 12 bases lying between them. CDR3 length equals 14 residues. Germline V gene lookup returns CDR1 SNHLY and CDR2 FYNNEI. CDR3 in DNA: TGTGCCAGCAAGAGTAGCGACTACCAAGAGACCCAGTACTTC. It codes for CASKSSDYQETQYF.

The sample holds one count of this clone. The J gene is TRBJ1-6, the V gene TRBV10-3; a possible D gene is TRBD1 (6 bases). The CDR3 runs to 14 residues. Between the trimmed V and J ends, which lost 10 bases and 7 bases, there was a span of 17 bases. Germline V lookup: CDR1 ENHRY, CDR2 SYGVKD. The DNA of the CDR3 is TGTGCCACGACACGACAGGCTGGCAATTCACCCCTCCACTTT. Protein: CATTRQAGNSPLHF.

The V and J genes are TRBV19 and TRBJ1-3; a possible D gene is TRBD1 (6 bases). V was pared by 7 bases and J by 2 bases, with 12 bases between. The CDR3 length is 14 residues. Looked up from germline, CDR1 is LNHDA and CDR2 is SQIVND (reference sequence). Here the CDR3 reads CASNEQGPGNTIYF. CDR3 sequence (DNA): TGTGCCAGTAACGAACAGGGACCTGGAAACACCATATATTTT.

This chain links TRBV11-3 with TRBJ1-1; D remains unclear. The V end lost 4 bases, the J end lost 5 bases, and 11 bases lay between the germline ends. Germline values: CDR1 SGHNT, CDR2 YENEEA. This CDR3 has 13 residues. DNA for the CDR3: TGTGCCAGCAGCTCCGTGGAGCGGACTGAAGCTTTCTTT. It specifies CASSSVERTEAFF.

The V gene is TRBV6-5, the J gene TRBJ1-5; weak D call: TRBD1 (6 bases). Germline CDR1 MNHEY, CDR2 SVGAGI. V lost 6 bases and J lost 1, with 13 bases in between. The CDR3 covers 15 residues. CDR3 bases: TGTGCCAGCAGATCCGGGACAACAAGCAATCAGCCCCAGCATTTT. This translates into CASRSGTTSNQPQHF.